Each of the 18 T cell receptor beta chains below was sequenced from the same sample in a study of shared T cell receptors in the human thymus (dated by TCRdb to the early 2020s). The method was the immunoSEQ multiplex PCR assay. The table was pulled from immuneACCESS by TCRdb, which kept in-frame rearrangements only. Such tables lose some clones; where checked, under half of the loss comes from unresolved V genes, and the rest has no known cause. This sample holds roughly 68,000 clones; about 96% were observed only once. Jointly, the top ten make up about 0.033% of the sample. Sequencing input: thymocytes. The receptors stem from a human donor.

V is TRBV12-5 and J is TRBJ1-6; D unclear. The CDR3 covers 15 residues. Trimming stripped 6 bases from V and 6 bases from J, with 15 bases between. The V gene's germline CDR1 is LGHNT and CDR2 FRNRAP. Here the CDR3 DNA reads TGTGCTAGTGGGAACCTTGAGATCATTAATTCACCCCTCCACTTT. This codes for CASGNLEIINSPLHF.

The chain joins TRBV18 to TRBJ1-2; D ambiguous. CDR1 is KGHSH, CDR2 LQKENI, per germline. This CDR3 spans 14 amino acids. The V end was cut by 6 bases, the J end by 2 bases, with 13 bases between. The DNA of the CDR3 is TGTGCCAGCTCCATTTCTGGCGCCAACTATGGCTACACCTTC. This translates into CASSISGANYGYTF.

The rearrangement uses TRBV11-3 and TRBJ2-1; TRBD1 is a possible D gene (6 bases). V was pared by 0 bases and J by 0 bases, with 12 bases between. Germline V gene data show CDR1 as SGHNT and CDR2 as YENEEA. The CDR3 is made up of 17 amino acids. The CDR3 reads CASSLDTGFGSYNEQFF. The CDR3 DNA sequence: TGTGCCAGCAGCTTAGATACAGGGTTCGGCTCCTACAATGAGCAGTTCTTC.

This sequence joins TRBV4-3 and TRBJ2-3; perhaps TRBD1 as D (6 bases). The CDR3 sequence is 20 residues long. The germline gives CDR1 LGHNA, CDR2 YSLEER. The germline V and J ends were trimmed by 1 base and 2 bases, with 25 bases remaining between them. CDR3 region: CASSQVGFYLRDKFTDTQYF. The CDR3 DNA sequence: TGCGCCAGCAGCCAAGTAGGATTTTACCTCCGGGACAAATTCACAGATACGCAGTATTTT.

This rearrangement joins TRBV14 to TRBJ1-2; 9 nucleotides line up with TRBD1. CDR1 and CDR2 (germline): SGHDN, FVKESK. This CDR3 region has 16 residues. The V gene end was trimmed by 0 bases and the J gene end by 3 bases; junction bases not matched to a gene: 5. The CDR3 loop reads CASSQDPGQGYYGYTF. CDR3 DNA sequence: TGTGCCAGCAGCCAAGATCCGGGACAGGGATACTATGGCTACACCTTC.

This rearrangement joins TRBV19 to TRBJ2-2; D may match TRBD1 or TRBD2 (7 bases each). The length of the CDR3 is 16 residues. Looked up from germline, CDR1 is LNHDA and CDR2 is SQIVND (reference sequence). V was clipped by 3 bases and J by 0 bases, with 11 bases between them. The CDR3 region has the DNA TGTGCCAGTAGTATCGGGGGGACAGCGAACACCGGGGAGCTGTTTTTT. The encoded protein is CASSIGGTANTGELFF.

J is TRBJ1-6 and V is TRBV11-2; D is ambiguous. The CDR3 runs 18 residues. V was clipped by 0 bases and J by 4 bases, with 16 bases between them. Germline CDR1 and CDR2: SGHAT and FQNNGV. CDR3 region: CASSLDLEGIRYNSPLHF. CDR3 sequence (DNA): TGTGCCAGCAGCTTAGACCTAGAGGGAATTAGATATAATTCACCCCTCCACTTT.

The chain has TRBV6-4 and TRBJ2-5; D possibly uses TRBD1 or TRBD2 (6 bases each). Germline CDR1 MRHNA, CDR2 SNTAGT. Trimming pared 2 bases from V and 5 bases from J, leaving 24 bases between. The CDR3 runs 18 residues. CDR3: CASSDVVLRTAGGETQYF. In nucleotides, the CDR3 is TGTGCCAGCAGTGACGTGGTATTAAGGACAGCCGGAGGGGAGACCCAGTACTTC.

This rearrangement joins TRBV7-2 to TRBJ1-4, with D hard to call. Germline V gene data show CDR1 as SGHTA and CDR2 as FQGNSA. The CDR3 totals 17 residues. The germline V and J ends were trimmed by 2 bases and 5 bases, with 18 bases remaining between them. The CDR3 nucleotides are TGTGCCAGCAGCTTACATCCGGGCGCCTGGATGAATGAAAAACTGTTTTTT. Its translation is CASSLHPGAWMNEKLFF.

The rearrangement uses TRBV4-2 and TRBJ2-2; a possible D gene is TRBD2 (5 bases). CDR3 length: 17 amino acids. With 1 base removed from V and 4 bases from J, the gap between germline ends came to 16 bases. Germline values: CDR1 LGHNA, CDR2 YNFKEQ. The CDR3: CASSQGPERGVTGELFF. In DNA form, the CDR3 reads TGTGCCAGCAGCCAAGGCCCAGAACGGGGAGTCACCGGGGAGCTGTTTTTT.

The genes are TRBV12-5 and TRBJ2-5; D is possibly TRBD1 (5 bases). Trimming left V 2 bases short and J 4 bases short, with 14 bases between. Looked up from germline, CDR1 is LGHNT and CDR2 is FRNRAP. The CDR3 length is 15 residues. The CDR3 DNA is TGTGCTAGTGGTTTGCCAGACAGCCAAGTAGAGACCCAGTACTTC. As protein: CASGLPDSQVETQYF.

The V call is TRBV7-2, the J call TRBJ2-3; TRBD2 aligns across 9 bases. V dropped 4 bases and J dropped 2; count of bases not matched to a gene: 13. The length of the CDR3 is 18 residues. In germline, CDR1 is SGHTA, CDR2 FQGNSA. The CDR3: CASSWTPLRGGDTDTQYF. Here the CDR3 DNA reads TGTGCCAGCAGCTGGACCCCCTTGCGCGGGGGGGACACAGATACGCAGTATTTT.

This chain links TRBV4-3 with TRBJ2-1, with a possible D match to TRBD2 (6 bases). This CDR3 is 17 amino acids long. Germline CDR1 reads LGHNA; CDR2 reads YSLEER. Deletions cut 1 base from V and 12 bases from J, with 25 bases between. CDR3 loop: CASSQGVASEKIHGQFF. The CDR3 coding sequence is TGCGCCAGCAGCCAAGGGGTAGCTAGCGAGAAGATACACGGGCAGTTCTTC.

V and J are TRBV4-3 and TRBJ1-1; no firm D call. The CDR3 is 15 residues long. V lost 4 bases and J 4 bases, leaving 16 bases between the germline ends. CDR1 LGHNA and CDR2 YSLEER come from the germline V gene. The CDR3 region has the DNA TGCGCCAGCAGCCGCGTCAAGGTGGGGAGCACTGAAGCTTTCTTT. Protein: CASSRVKVGSTEAFF.

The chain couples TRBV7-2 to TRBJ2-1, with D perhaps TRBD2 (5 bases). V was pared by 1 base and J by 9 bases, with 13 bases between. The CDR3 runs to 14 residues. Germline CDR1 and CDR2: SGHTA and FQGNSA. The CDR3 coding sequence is TGTGCCAGCAGCTTAGTGGCTAGCCACAGTGAGCAGTTCTTC. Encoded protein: CASSLVASHSEQFF.

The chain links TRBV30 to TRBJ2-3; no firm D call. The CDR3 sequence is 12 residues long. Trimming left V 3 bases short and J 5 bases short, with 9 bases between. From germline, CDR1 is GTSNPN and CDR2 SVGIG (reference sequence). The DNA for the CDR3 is TGTGCCTGGAGAAATTCGGGAGATACGCAGTATTTT. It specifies CAWRNSGDTQYF.

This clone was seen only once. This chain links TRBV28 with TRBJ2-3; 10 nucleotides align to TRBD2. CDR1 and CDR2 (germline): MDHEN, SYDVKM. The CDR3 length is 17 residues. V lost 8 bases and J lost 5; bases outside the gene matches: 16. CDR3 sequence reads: CASSTEVAGGGQDTQYF. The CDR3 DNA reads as TGTGCCAGCTCGACCGAAGTAGCGGGGGGAGGTCAAGATACGCAGTATTTT.

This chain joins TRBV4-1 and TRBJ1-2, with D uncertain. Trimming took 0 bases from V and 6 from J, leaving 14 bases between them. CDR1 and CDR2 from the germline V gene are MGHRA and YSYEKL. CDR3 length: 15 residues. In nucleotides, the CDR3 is TGCGCCAGCAGCCAAGATCTTGAAGAGGAGGATGGCTACACCTTC. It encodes CASSQDLEEEDGYTF.